This TCR beta chain was captured by sequencing in a study of blood T cell repertoires in COVID-19. Produced via immunoSEQ multiplex PCR; TCRdb's table is partial and in-frame only. The data hold hundreds of thousands of clones, with 70% to 90% observed a single time. This CDR3 contains 16 residues. The chain links TRBV21-1 to TRBJ1-5. TRBV21-1 is an annotated pseudogene. Sequencing was performed on peripheral blood. This sequence originates from a man older than 75 with acute or convalescent COVID-19. CDR3 sequence: CASSKVLEGGYQPQHF. CDR3 bases: TGTGCCAGCAGCAAAGTACTAGAGGGAGGATACCAGCCCCAGCATTTT.